A single sample gave rise to the 3 T cell receptor beta chains below, sequenced in a study of blood T cell repertoires in COVID-19. Clones were sequenced by immunoSEQ multiplex PCR, and TCRdb holds only the in-frame ones, with some missing. The sample consists of hundreds of thousands of clones, just under 90% of them appearing once. Specimen: peripheral blood. These receptors were taken from a woman in her twenties or thirties with COVID-19, enrolled during active disease.

The chain uses TRBV7-8 and TRBJ2-2; D remains unclear. Trimming left V 8 bases short and J 0 bases short, with 7 bases between. Germline V CDR1 and CDR2: SGHVS, FQNEAQ. This CDR3 is built from 13 residues. CDR3 in DNA: TGTGCCAGCTCCCAGGCGAACACCGGGGAGCTGTTTTTT. As protein: CASSQANTGELFF.

Notes on this clone: Other nucleotide sequences in the sample specify the same CDR3. The DNA for the CDR3 is TGTGCCAGCAGTGACAGGGGGTATGGCTACACCTTC. Translating it yields CASSDRGYGYTF. The gene calls are TRBV2 and TRBJ1-2; 7 bases are a match to TRBD1. The CDR3 is 12 residues long. With V trimmed by 3 bases and J by 5 bases, 0 bases remained unmatched. Germline V gene sequence: CDR1 SNHLY, CDR2 FYNNEI.

This chain joins TRBV3-1 (or the pseudogene TRBV3-2) and TRBJ1-2, with D perhaps TRBD1 (5 bases). The CDR3 sequence is 15 residues long. Germline V gives CDR1 LGHDT, CDR2 YNNKEL (reference sequence). V gave up 0 bases and J gave up 4 bases, with 12 bases separating them. CDR3 coding DNA: TGTGCCAGCAGCCAAGATGGGGCAGACGTCTATGGCTACACCTTC. Translation: CASSQDGADVYGYTF.